The T cell receptor (beta chain) described here comes from a study of T cells in narcolepsy. Study context: Enrolled donors included narcolepsy type 1 or type 2 patients and healthy controls.

Deletions cut 5 bases from V and 5 bases from J, with 18 bases between. The CDR3 is 15 residues long. Germline lookup yields CDR1 SGHNT and CDR2 YENEEA. Overall study results and limits: In some patient and control memory CD4+ samples, autoreactive clones were absent. Blood of same and different patients, but not healthy controls, reportedly held recurring autoreactive clonotypes. Comparing one patient's CSF and blood CD4+ clonotypes highlighted HCRT- and TRIB2-specific autoreactive clonotypes.

Comment on this clone: What it binds is not known.

Profiled with immunoSEQ multiplex PCR; TCRdb holds only in-frame clones, not every one. The sample has around 27,000 clones, approximately 83% seen once. The receptor's source is a human donor with narcolepsy. Sequencing was done on a sample of CD45RA- memory CD4+ T cells from PBMCs. The genes are TRBV11-3 and TRBJ2-5, with D maybe TRBD2 (8 bases). The CDR3 DNA sequence: TGTGCCAGCAGCCCAGGGGGGACTAGGGGGGAGACCCAGTACTTC. Protein product: CASSPGGTRGETQYF. Complete variable domain (other parts from reference TRBV11-3 and TRBJ2-5): EAGVVQSPRYKIIEKKQPVAFWCNPISGHNTLYWYLQNLGQGPELLIRYENEEAVDDSQLPKDRFSAERLKGVDSTLKIQPAELGDSAVYLCASSPGGTRGETQYFGPGTRLLVL.